The source of this TCR beta chain is a study of cytomegalovirus exposure and HLA in healthy donors. Study conclusions and caveats: There were reportedly fewer N-insertions in an Asian-associated ancestry cluster than the approximately 640-donor mean, in a later analysis. Cytomegalovirus status was reportedly diagnosed by the classifier with high specificity and sensitivity. TCR beta chains numbering some 160 were designated cytomegalovirus-associated. An observed cluster of highly shared sequence variants was recorded as a likely sequencing artifact.

This clone was recorded a few times. The antigen is undetermined. Use of 60 Vbeta and 13 Jbeta primers characterized the PCR. The data were produced by immunoSEQ multiplex PCR, yet TCRdb's version contains in-frame clones alone and is incomplete. Of more than 90,000 clones listed, 75% to 90% were seen once; the top ten hold about 3.6%. The source is a man younger than 40 in good health and CMV-seronegative. Sample: PBMCs.

CDR3 bases: TGTGCCAGCAGCTTGATCTCAGGTAACGAGCAGTACTTC. The encoded protein is CASSLISGNEQYF. The chain is built from TRBV5-6 and TRBJ2-5; D not resolved. The J call may be in error: the DNA end matches TRBJ2-7 better. CDR1 SGHDT and CDR2 YYEEEE come from the germline V gene. The CDR3 consists of 13 residues.